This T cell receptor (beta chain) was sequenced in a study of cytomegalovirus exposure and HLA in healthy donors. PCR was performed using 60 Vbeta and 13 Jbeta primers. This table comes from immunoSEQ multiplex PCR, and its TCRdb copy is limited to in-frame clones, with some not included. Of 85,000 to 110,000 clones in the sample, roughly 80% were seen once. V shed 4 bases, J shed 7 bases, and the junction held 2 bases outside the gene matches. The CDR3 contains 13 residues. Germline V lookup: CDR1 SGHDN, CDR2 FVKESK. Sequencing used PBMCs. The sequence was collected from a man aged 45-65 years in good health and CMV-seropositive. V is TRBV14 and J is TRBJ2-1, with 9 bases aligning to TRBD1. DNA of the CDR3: TGTGCCAGCAGCCGACAGGGGGGGAATGAGCAGTTCTTC. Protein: CASSRQGGNEQFF.